The next 5 T cell receptor beta chains were all read from a single sample in a study of shared clonotypes between healthy human individuals. Generated by immunoSEQ multiplex PCR, the TCRdb table keeps only in-frame clones and is missing some. Found here are about 600,000 clones, roughly 98% of them singletons; the top ten hold roughly 0.29%. Naive CD8 isolation took CD45RO-negative cells positively selected for CCR7 and excluded terminally differentiated effector memory CD45RA+ cells. The material sequenced was naive CD8+ T cells sorted from blood. The receptors stem from a man under 40 in good health.

This rearrangement joins TRBV7-9 to TRBJ2-1, with a possible D match to TRBD2 (6 bases). With 5 bases removed from V and 6 bases from J, the gap between germline ends came to 17 bases. CDR3 length: 15 amino acids. The germline V gene encodes CDR1 SEHNR and CDR2 FQNEAQ (reference sequence). CDR3 protein: CASSLGLYLANEQFF. The CDR3, as DNA: TGTGCCAGCAGCCTGGGACTTTACCTCGCCAATGAGCAGTTCTTC.

The gene calls are TRBV5-1 and TRBJ2-2; 13 bases align to TRBD2. V was pared by 0 bases and J by 6 bases, with 8 bases of the junction left unmatched. The CDR3 spans 18 residues. In germline, CDR1 is SGHRS, CDR2 YFSETQ. This CDR3 reads CASSLVGLAGELPGELFF. Here the CDR3 DNA reads TGCGCCAGCAGCTTGGTAGGACTAGCGGGAGAATTACCCGGGGAGCTGTTTTTT.

The chain combines TRBV29-1 with TRBJ2-7; 10 bases align to TRBD2. The CDR3 is 13 residues long. CDR1 is SQVTM and CDR2 is ANQGSEA in the germline V gene. Trimming cost V 2 bases and J 7 bases; bases outside gene matches: 5. The CDR3 DNA is TGCAGCGTTGAATACAGCGGGAGGGTAGAGCAGTACTTC. This codes for CSVEYSGRVEQYF.

This clone occurred once. The V and J genes are TRBV2 and TRBJ2-3, with a weak D call TRBD2 (5 bases). Germline assignment: CDR1 SNHLY and CDR2 FYNNEI. CDR3 size: 13 residues. The V end lost 8 bases, the J end lost 6 bases, and 15 bases lay between the germline ends. The CDR3 nucleotides read TGTGCCAGCCCTGGACTCCCCCGGGATACGCAGTATTTT. Translated, it gives CASPGLPRDTQYF.

This clone was seen just once. Written as DNA, the CDR3 is TGTGCCAGCAGCTTAAGGACCATCAATGAGCAGTTCTTC. Translated, it gives CASSLRTINEQFF. The V and J genes are TRBV7-2 and TRBJ2-1, with D unresolved. Trimming took 2 bases from V and 6 from J, leaving 8 bases between them. CDR1 is SGHTA and CDR2 is FQGNSA in the germline V gene. The CDR3 extends over 13 amino acids.